The sequence of this T cell receptor (beta chain) was determined in a study of blood T cell repertoires in COVID-19 (dated by TCRdb to the early 2020s). Background for the entire study: Samples covering the acute and convalescent phases of COVID-19 were provided by collaborators in the United States, Italy and Spain. The material from the prospective study consisted of cDNA or gDNA derived from T cells, B-cell-depleted T cells, or PBMCs. Deeply sampled blood TCRbeta repertoires from subjects exposed to, actively infected with, or recovered from COVID-19 were included in the dataset. Where HLA class I and class II types were available, the types were taken from metadata supplied by the sample provider, not from assay-based typing. Nearly every sample came with metadata listing a de-identified subject ID, COVID-19 status, age in years and sex. A freely available public database, intended as a resource for researchers studying the immune response to SARS-CoV-2, is where the repertoires were released. Samples came from the ongoing ImmuneRACE study (first 160 participants) plus 1,254 subjects from 6 global collaborators. What the authors observed across the whole study: Clinical and demographic metadata were provided uncurated, with the amount varying by source and participant.

The immunoSEQ Assay, a bias-controlled multiplex PCR, was used to amplify TCRbeta CDR3 regions from genomic DNA. The authors processed their data as follows. The number of nucleated cells in each sample was estimated from the amplification of reference gene primers within the assay. To quantify the absolute abundance of each unique TCRbeta CDR3 rearrangement, sequence reads were collapsed and filtered. Productive Simpson clonality was computed per sample as the square root of Simpson's diversity index over productive rearrangements. What TCRdb holds here is the immuneACCESS table cut down to in-frame rearrangements. Part of the clones is not present; checked against another copy, under half of the missing clones reflect an unresolved V gene, and the others are unexplained. V and J calls and clone size are given by that table; D and trimming were obtained from the DNA. For this sample there are around 45,000 clones; 86% appear just once. About a sixth of the sample lies in the top ten.

This clone was detected only a few times. Its antigen has not been determined. Base quality data are lacking; no much larger clone is found one base away. Collaborating institutions collected whole blood in K2EDTA tubes following their own protocols. Collaborator samples were shipped for TCRbeta analysis as frozen whole blood, isolated PBMCs, or DNA extracted from either sample type. The CDR3 starts with the cysteine, ends with the phenylalanine, and has 14 residues. Solely the CDR3 DNA is kept, with 42 bases framed from the first base. V drops 3 bases and J drops 1 base, leaving 9 bases in between. Via the germline V gene (reference sequence), CDR1 is LNHDA and CDR2 SQIVND.

The sequencing sample was made of peripheral blood. The V and J segments used are TRBV19 and TRBJ2-5; the D gene identity is not certain. The sequence was obtained from a man aged 60 to 69 with active or convalescent COVID-19. DNA sequence: TGTGCCAGTAGTATTTCTGTCGTCCAAGAGACCCAGTACTTC. The resulting protein is CASSISVVQETQYF.